The 26 T cell receptor beta chains below all came from one sample that was sequenced in a study of monozygotic twins with inflammatory bowel disease. TCRdb reprocessed the 5' RACE reads; each CDR3 protein has one entry and no DNA is given. The sample has 350,000 to 500,000 distinct CDR3 sequences. Material for sequencing was blood. The receptors originated from a human donor with ulcerative colitis or Crohn's disease, or a healthy co-twin of an affected twin (not recorded which).

The chain links TRBV3-1 to TRBJ1-1. The CDR3 sequence is 14 residues long. The germline V gene has CDR1 LGHDT and CDR2 YNNKEL (reference sequence). The CDR3 sequence: CASSQETSNTEAFF.

This sequence joins TRBV5-1 and TRBJ2-5; TCRdb names TRBD2, which stays unverified in the absence of DNA. Germline V gene lookup returns CDR1 SGHRS and CDR2 YFSETQ. This CDR3 region has 14 residues. The chain's CDR3 is CASSSFYGRETQYF.

The chain uses TRBV4-1 and TRBJ1-1. Germline V CDR1 and CDR2: MGHRA, YSYEKL. The CDR3 has 15 amino acids. The CDR3 is CASSQGIKPNTEAFF.

This chain joins TRBV7-2 and TRBJ2-1; the D call from TCRdb, TRBD1, cannot be confirmed without DNA. The CDR3 is 15 residues long. Germline assignment: CDR1 SGHTA and CDR2 FQGNSA. This chain's CDR3 is CASSFRQGVYNEQFF.

This CDR3 reads CASSFRGDRASYEQYF. The chain employs TRBV5-5 and TRBJ2-7; TCRdb's D call of TRBD1 is untestable without DNA. Germline CDR1 and CDR2: SGHKS and YYEKEE (reference sequence). The CDR3 contains 16 residues.

The chain combines TRBV7-8 with TRBJ2-3; absent DNA, TCRdb's TRBD2 call cannot be checked. Germline V gives CDR1 SGHVS, CDR2 FQNEAQ. This CDR3 has 14 residues. This CDR3 is CASSSLAGRDTQYF.

This chain connects TRBV6-5 to TRBJ1-2; the D gene TCRdb calls, TRBD1, cannot be checked with no DNA. Germline-derived CDR1 and CDR2 are MNHEY and SVGAGI. This CDR3 has 15 amino acids. The CDR3 is CASSFGTGGTYGYTF.

The chain is built from TRBV29-1 and TRBJ1-5; with no DNA, the TCRdb D assignment of TRBD1 cannot be verified. There are 13 residues in the CDR3. CDR1 SQVTM and CDR2 ANQGSEA come from the germline V gene. CDR3 amino acids: CSVKGQSNQPQHF.

The chain joins TRBV3-1 to TRBJ2-7; without DNA, the TCRdb call of TRBD2 cannot be checked. This CDR3 contains 15 residues. Germline V gives CDR1 LGHDT, CDR2 YNNKEL (reference sequence). CDR3 sequence reads: CASSQAGTSGIEQYF.

V usage is TRBV5-1 and J usage is TRBJ2-7; without DNA, the TCRdb call of TRBD2 cannot be checked. Per germline, CDR1 SGHRS and CDR2 YFSETQ. This CDR3 comprises 14 residues. This CDR3 reads CASVTGRVEYEQYF.

The J gene is TRBJ2-1, the V gene TRBV5-4; TCRdb calls TRBD2, which cannot be checked without DNA. This CDR3 spans 15 amino acids. The germline gives CDR1 SGHNT, CDR2 YYREEE (reference sequence). CDR3 sequence reads: CASSESGDAYNEQFF.

The V call is TRBV6-1, the J call TRBJ1-6; no DNA is available, so the TRBD1 call from TCRdb remains unchecked. Germline V CDR1 and CDR2: MNHNS, SASEGT. CDR3 length: 16 residues. Here the CDR3 reads CASTWDRSPRGSPLHF.

The chain links TRBV20-1 to TRBJ1-1; TCRdb's D call, TRBD1, is unchecked because there is no DNA. Germline V CDR1 and CDR2: DFQATT, SNEGSKA (reference sequence). The CDR3 has 12 amino acids. The CDR3 reads CSARSAPTEAFF.

This sequence joins TRBV15 and TRBJ2-1; the D call from TCRdb, TRBD1, cannot be confirmed without DNA. The germline CDR1 and CDR2 sequences are LNHNV and YYDKDF (reference sequence). The CDR3 spans 15 residues. The CDR3 protein is CATSRGGGAYNEQFF.

The gene calls are TRBV5-1 and TRBJ1-6. This CDR3 comprises 16 residues. Germline CDR1 is SGHRS and CDR2 is YFSETQ. The CDR3 here is CASSLVGNSYNSPLHF.

The V call is TRBV7-3, the J call TRBJ1-4; TCRdb indicates TRBD1, and absent DNA this call remains unverified. The CDR3 is 15 amino acids. Germline lookup yields CDR1 SGHTA and CDR2 FQGTGA. This CDR3 is CASSLTGTGAEKLFF.

V usage is TRBV7-9 and J usage is TRBJ1-5. Germline-derived CDR1 and CDR2 are SEHNR and FQNEAQ (reference sequence). This CDR3 comprises 16 residues. The chain's CDR3 is CASSLVAGGNNQPQHF.

The chain has TRBV20-1 and TRBJ2-1; TCRdb's D gene call, TRBD1, goes unchecked for lack of DNA. CDR3 length: 14 amino acids. Germline V gene lookup returns CDR1 DFQATT and CDR2 SNEGSKA (reference sequence). CDR3 protein: CSARAFGGYNEQFF.

This chain connects TRBV5-1 to TRBJ2-2; TCRdb reports TRBD1, a call that lacks DNA to check it against. CDR1 is SGHRS and CDR2 is YFSETQ in the germline V gene. This CDR3 contains 15 residues. CDR3 residues: CASSLPRGDTGELFF.

The genes are TRBV29-1 and TRBJ1-2; TCRdb returns TRBD1, unconfirmable since there is no DNA. The CDR3 sequence is 13 residues long. Per the germline V gene, CDR1 is SQVTM and CDR2 is ANQGSEA. The CDR3: CSVPGQGYDGYTF.

The chain couples TRBV7-2 to TRBJ1-2; TCRdb picks TRBD1, but there is no DNA to check that call. This CDR3 has 17 residues. Germline CDR1 SGHTA, CDR2 FQGNSA. Here the CDR3 reads CASSRTQGAYLVNGYTF. The complete variable domain, with remaining parts taken from reference TRBV7-2 and TRBJ1-2, reads GAGVSQSPSNKVTEKGKDVELRCDPISGHTALYWYRQSLGQGLEFLIYFQGNSAPDKSGLPSDRFSAERTGGSVSTLTIQRTQQEDSAVYLCASSRTQGAYLVNGYTFGSGTRLTVV.

The chain joins TRBV5-4 to TRBJ2-2; TCRdb lists TRBD1, though no DNA is available to test this call. The CDR3 loop spans 15 amino acids. Germline V gives CDR1 SGHNT, CDR2 YYREEE (reference sequence). CDR3 region: CASRKGQGNTGDLFF.

The V call is TRBV18, the J call TRBJ1-5. Germline V gene sequence: CDR1 KGHSH, CDR2 LQKENI. The CDR3 is 15 amino acids. The chain's CDR3 is CASSPAGVNYQPQHF. Variable domain in full (rest from reference TRBV18 and TRBJ1-5): NAGVMQNPRHLVRRRGQEARLRCSPMKGHSHVYWYRQLPEEGLKFMVYLQKENIIDESGMPKERFSAEFPKEGPSILRIQQVVRGDSAAYFCASSPAGVNYQPQHFGDGTRLSIL.

This sequence joins TRBV5-1 and TRBJ1-1. Germline CDR1 reads SGHRS; CDR2 reads YFSETQ. CDR3 size: 15 residues. The CDR3 protein is CASSLDGPPGTEAFF.

The CDR3 spells CASSFSLAGVNTGELFF. The V call is TRBV7-9, the J call TRBJ2-2; TCRdb's assignment of TRBD2 cannot be checked, as there is no DNA. Germline-derived CDR1 and CDR2 are SEHNR and FQNEAQ (reference sequence). This CDR3 has 17 residues.

The rearrangement links TRBV6-5 to TRBJ1-1; TCRdb's D call of TRBD1 is untestable without DNA. Germline loops: CDR1 MNHEY, CDR2 SVGAGI. The CDR3 is 13 amino acids. This CDR3 is CASNGQASTEAFF.